A selection of T cell receptor beta chains follows, all from one sample in a study of blood T cell repertoires in COVID-19. TCRdb's table, derived via immunoSEQ multiplex PCR, lists solely in-frame clones and lacks some. This table has over 100,000 clones, approximately 83% appearing once. The sample was peripheral blood. The source is a woman over 75 with active or convalescent COVID-19. Each CDR3 is given with its conserved first and last residue. Fields, in order: V gene, CDR3 protein.

v_gene: TRBV3-1/TRBV3-2; CDR3aa: CASSRGGMGLDTEAFF
v_gene: TRBV7-6; CDR3aa: CASSLDWTGDYGYTF
v_gene: TRBV24-1; CDR3aa: CAIPGQALGTQYF
v_gene: TRBV10-3; CDR3aa: CAISAPGQGTDTQYF
v_gene: TRBV6-6; CDR3aa: CASSSTQANTEAFF
v_gene: TRBV19; CDR3aa: CASSGIRLAGNTDTQYF
v_gene: TRBV6-1; CDR3aa: CASSETLRGGYEQYF
v_gene: TRBV28; CDR3aa: CASSPAGTGGAGELFF
v_gene: TRBV15; CDR3aa: CATSREAGSYNEQFF
v_gene: TRBV7-2; CDR3aa: CASSLGSRGQPQHF
v_gene: TRBV19; CDR3aa: CASNRGPSPTEAFF